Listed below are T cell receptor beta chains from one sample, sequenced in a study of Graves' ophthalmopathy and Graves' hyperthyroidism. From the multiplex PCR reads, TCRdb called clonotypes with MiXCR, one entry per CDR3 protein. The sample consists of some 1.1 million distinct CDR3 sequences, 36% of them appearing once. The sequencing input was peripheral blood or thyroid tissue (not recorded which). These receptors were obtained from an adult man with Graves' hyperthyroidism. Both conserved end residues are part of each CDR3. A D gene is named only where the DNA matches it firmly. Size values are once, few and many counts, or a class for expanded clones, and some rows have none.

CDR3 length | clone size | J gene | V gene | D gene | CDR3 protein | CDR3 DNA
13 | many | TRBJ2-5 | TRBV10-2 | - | CASSEAGEETQYF | TGCGCCAGCAGTGAGGCAGGGGAAGAGACCCAGTACTTC
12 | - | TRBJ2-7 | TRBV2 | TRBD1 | CASSLTGNERYF | TGTGCCAGCAGCTTGACAGGGAACGAGCGGTACTTC
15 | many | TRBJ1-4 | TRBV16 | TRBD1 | CASSQQGATNEKLFF | TGTGCCAGCAGCCAACAGGGGGCAACTAATGAAAAACTGTTTTTT
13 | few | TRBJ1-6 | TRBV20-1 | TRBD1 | CSAPGTASSPLHF | TGCAGTGCCCCGGGGACAGCCAGCTCACCCCTCCACTTT
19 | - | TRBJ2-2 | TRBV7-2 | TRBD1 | CASSGPGQGPLHHTGELFF | TGTGCCAGCAGCGGGCCGGGACAGGGGCCTCTACACCACACCGGGGAGCTGTTTTTT
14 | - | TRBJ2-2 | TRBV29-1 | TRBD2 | CSVARAGGTGELFF | TGCAGCGTTGCCCGGGCGGGGGGCACCGGGGAGCTGTTTTTT
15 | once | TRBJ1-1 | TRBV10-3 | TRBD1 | CAISFGTGAATEAFF | TGTGCCATCAGTTTCGGGACAGGGGCGGCCACTGAAGCTTTCTTT
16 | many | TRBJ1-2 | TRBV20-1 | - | CSARDVTGGAAYGYTF | TGCAGTGCTAGAGATGTAACGGGGGGCGCGGCCTATGGCTACACCTTC
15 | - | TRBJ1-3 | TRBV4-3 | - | CASSQWLGSGNTIYF | TGCGCCAGCAGCCAGTGGTTGGGGTCTGGAAACACCATATATTTT
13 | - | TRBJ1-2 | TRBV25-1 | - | CASSQTAYYGYTF | TGTGCCAGCAGTCAGACAGCTTACTATGGCTACACCTTC
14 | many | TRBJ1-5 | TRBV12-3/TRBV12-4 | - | CASTQGYSNQPQHF | TGTGCCAGCACCCAGGGTTATAGCAATCAGCCCCAGCATTTT
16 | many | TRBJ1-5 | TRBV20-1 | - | CSARGMGGGAGQPQHF | TGCAGTGCTAGAGGAATGGGGGGAGGGGCTGGTCAGCCCCAGCATTTT
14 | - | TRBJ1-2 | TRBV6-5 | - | CASSESGGRYGYTF | TGTGCCAGCAGTGAATCGGGGGGCCGCTATGGCTACACCTTC
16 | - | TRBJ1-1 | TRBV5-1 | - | CASSWTTGLGAAEAFF | TGCGCCAGCAGCTGGACGACAGGCCTGGGGGCGGCTGAAGCTTTCTTT
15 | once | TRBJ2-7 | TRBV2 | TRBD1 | CASVEEGTGVNEQYF | TGTGCCAGCGTTGAAGAAGGGACAGGGGTCAACGAGCAGTACTTC
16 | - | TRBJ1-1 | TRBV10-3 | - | CASRTREATQNTEAFF | TGTGCCTCGCGGACCCGGGAGGCGACCCAGAACACTGAAGCTTTCTTT
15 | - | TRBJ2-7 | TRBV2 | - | CASSYLQGRTYEQYF | TGTGCCAGCAGTTACTTACAGGGTAGGACCTACGAGCAGTACTTC
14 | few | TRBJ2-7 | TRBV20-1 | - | CSAEQQDISYEQYF | TGCAGTGCTGAACAACAGGATATATCCTACGAGCAGTACTTC
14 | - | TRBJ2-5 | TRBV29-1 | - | CAWRGTAYQETQYF | TGTGCCTGGAGGGGGACAGCCTACCAAGAGACCCAGTACTTC
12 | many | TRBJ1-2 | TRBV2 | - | CASSEGRYGYTF | TGTGCCAGCAGTGAAGGCCGCTATGGCTACACCTTC
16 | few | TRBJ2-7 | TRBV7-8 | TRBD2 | CASSSRTSGRVYEQYF | TGTGCCAGCAGCTCCCGGACTAGCGGGAGAGTTTACGAGCAGTACTTC
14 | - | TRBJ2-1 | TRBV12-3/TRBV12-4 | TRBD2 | CAIRTSLTTNEQFF | TGTGCCATACGGACTAGCCTAACCACTAATGAGCAGTTCTTC
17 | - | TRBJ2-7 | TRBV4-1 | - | CASSQYAGPRIAYGQYF | TGCGCCAGCAGCCAGTATGCAGGACCCCGAATTGCCTATGGGCAGTACTTC
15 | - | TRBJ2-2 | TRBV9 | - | CASSVGSPGTGELFF | TGTGCCAGCAGCGTAGGATCCCCGGGCACCGGGGAGCTGTTTTTT